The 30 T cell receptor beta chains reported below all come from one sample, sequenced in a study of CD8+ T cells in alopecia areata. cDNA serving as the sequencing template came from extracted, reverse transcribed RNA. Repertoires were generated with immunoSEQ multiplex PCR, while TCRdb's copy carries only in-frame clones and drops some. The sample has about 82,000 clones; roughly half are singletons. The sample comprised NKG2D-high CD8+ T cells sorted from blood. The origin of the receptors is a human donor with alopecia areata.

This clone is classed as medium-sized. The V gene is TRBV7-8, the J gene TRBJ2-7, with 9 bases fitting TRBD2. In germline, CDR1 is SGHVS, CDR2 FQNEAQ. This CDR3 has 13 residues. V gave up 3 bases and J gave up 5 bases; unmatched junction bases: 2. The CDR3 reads CASSFSSGNEQYF. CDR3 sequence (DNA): TGTGCCAGCAGCTTTTCTAGCGGGAACGAGCAGTACTTC.

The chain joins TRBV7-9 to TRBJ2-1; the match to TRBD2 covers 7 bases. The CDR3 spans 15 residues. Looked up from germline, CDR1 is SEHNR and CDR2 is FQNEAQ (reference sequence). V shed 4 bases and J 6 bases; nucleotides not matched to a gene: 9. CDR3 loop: CASSSREAQLNEQFF. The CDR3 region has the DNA TGTGCCAGCAGCTCCCGGGAGGCTCAGCTCAATGAGCAGTTCTTC.

For the CDR3, the DNA is TGTGCGGGGGGGAGCGGATACAATGAGCAGTTCTTC. Amino acid sequence: CAGGSGYNEQFF. The chain recombines TRBV28 with TRBJ2-1; the match to TRBD2 covers 7 bases. Germline V gene sequence: CDR1 MDHEN, CDR2 SYDVKM. This CDR3 is built from 12 residues.

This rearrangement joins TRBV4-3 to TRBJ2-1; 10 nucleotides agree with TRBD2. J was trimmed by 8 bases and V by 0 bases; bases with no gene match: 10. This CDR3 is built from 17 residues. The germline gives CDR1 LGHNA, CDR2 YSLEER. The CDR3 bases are TGCGCCAGCAGCCAAGAGACGGCCATAGCGGGAGGTTATGAGCAGTTCTTC. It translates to CASSQETAIAGGYEQFF.

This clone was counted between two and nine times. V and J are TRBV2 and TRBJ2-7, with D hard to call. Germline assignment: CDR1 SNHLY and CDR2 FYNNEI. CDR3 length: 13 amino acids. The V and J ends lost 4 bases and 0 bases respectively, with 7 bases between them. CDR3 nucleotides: TGTGCCAGCAGTGGCCGGATCTCCTACGAGCAGTACTTC. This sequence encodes CASSGRISYEQYF.

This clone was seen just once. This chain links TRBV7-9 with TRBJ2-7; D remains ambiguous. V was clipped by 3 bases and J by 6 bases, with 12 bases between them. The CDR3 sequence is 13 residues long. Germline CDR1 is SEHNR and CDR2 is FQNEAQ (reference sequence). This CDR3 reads CASSFLVTGEQYF. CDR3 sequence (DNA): TGTGCCAGCAGCTTTTTAGTAACCGGCGAGCAGTACTTC.

CDR3 coding DNA: TGCGCCAGCAGCTTCACCGGGACTACCGGGGAGCTGTTTTTT. It is translated as CASSFTGTTGELFF. The chain combines TRBV5-1 with TRBJ2-2; possibly TRBD2 for D (6 bases). V was trimmed by 2 bases and J by 5 bases, leaving 10 bases between them. CDR1 is SGHRS and CDR2 is YFSETQ in the germline V gene. This CDR3 contains 14 residues.

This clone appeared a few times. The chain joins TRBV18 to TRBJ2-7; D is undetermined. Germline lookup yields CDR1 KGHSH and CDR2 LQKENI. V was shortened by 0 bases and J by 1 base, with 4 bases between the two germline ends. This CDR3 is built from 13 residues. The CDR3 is CASSPPSSYEQYF. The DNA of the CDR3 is TGTGCCAGCTCACCACCGTCTTCCTACGAGCAGTACTTC. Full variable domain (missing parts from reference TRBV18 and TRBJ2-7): NAGVMQNPRHLVRRRGQEARLRCSPMKGHSHVYWYRQLPEEGLKFMVYLQKENIIDESGMPKERFSAEFPKEGPSILRIQQVVRGDSAAYFCASSPPSSYEQYFGPGTRLTVT.

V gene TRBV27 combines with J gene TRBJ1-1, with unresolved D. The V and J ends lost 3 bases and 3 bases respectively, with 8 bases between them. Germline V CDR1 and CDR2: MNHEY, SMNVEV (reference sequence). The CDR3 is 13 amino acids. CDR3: CASSFGRDTEAFF. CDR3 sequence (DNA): TGTGCCAGCAGTTTTGGTCGGGACACTGAAGCTTTCTTT.

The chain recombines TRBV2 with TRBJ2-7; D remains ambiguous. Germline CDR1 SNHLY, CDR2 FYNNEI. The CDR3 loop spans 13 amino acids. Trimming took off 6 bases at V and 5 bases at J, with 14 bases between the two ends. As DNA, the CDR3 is TGTGCCAGCAGGGGAACTCAGACTCACGAGCAGTACTTC. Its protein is CASRGTQTHEQYF.

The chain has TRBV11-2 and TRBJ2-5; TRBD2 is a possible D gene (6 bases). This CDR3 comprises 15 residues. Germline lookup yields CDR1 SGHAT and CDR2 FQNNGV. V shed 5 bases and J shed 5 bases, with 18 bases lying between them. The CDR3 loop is CASSRAGGGWETQYF. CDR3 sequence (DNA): TGTGCCAGCAGCCGGGCCGGGGGAGGCTGGGAGACCCAGTACTTC.

Here the CDR3 reads CASSPGLAQETQYF. CDR3 nucleotide sequence: TGTGCCAGCAGTCCCGGACTAGCGCAAGAGACCCAGTACTTC. The chain is built from TRBV27 and TRBJ2-5, with 9 bases that match TRBD2. The CDR3 has 14 residues. The V and J ends lost 5 bases and 2 bases, in that order; junction bases with no gene match: 3. Germline CDR1 reads MNHEY; CDR2 reads SMNVEV (reference sequence).

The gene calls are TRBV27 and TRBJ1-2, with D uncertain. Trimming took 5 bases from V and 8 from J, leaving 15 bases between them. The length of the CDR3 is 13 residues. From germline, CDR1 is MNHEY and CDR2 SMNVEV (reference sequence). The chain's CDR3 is CASSIQSFRGYTF. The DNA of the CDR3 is TGTGCCAGCAGTATACAGTCTTTCAGGGGCTACACCTTC.

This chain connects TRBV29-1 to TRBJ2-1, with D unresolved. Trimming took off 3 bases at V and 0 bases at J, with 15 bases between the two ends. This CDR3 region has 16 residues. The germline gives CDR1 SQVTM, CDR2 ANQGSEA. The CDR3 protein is CSVEPRKASSYNEQFF. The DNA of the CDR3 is TGCAGCGTTGAGCCTCGAAAGGCCAGCTCCTACAATGAGCAGTTCTTC.

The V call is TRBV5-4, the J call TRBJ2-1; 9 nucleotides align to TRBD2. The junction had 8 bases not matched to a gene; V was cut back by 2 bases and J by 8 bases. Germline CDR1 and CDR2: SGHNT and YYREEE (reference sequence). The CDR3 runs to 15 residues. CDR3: CASSFGAGGIDEQFF. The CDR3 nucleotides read TGTGCCAGCAGCTTCGGGGCGGGAGGGATCGATGAGCAGTTCTTC.

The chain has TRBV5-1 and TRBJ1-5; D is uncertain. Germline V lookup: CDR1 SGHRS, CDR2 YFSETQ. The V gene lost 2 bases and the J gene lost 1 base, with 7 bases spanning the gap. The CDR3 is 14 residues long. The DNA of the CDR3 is TGCGCCAGCAGCTTTTACGGGAGCAATCAGCCCCAGCATTTT. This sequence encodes CASSFYGSNQPQHF.

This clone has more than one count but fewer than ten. CDR3 protein: CASSLGGARTEAFF. CDR3 DNA sequence: TGTGCCAGCAGCTTAGGGGGAGCTCGCACTGAAGCTTTCTTT. This chain uses TRBV7-9 with TRBJ1-1; D is uncertain. Germline-derived CDR1 and CDR2 are SEHNR and FQNEAQ (reference sequence). The CDR3 covers 14 residues. V was cut by 1 base and J by 4 bases, with 10 bases left in between. Supplemented by reference TRBV7-9 and TRBJ1-1, the full variable domain reads DTGVSQNPRHKITKRGQNVTFRCDPISEHNRLYWYRQTLGQGPEFLTYFQNEAQLEKSRLLSDRFSAERPKGSFSTLEIQRTEQGDSAMYLCASSLGGARTEAFFGQGTRLTVV.

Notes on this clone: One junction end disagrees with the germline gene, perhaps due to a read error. CDR3 bases: TGTGCCAGCAGCATAGGACTAGCATCCACAGATACGCAGTATTTT. Protein: CASSIGLASTDTQYF. The genes are TRBV13 and TRBJ2-3; TRBD2 aligns across 8 bases. CDR3 length equals 15 residues. The germline V gene has CDR1 PRHDT and CDR2 FYEKMQ (reference sequence).

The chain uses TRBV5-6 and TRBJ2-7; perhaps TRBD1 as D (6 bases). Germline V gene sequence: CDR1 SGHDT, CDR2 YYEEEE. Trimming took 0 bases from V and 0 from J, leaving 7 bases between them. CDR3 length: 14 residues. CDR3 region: CASSLGTASYEQYF. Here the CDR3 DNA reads TGTGCCAGCAGCTTGGGGACAGCCTCCTACGAGCAGTACTTC. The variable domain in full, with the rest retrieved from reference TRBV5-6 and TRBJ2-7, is DAGVTQSPTHLIKTRGQQVTLRCSPKSGHDTVSWYQQALGQGPQFIFQYYEEEERQRGNFPDRFSGHQFPNYSSELNVNALLLGDSALYLCASSLGTASYEQYFGPGTRLTVT.

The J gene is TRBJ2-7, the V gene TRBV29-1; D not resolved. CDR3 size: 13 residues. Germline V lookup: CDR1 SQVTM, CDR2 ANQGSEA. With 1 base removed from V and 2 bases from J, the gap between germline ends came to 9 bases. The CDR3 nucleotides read TGCAGCGTTGAAGGCGGTAAAACCTACGAGCAGTACTTC. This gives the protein CSVEGGKTYEQYF.

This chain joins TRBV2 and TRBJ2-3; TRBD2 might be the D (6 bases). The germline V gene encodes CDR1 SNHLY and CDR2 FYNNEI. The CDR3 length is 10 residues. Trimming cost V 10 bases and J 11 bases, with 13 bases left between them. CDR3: CATGSAGQYF. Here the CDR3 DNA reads TGTGCCACCGGGAGTGCTGGGCAGTATTTT.

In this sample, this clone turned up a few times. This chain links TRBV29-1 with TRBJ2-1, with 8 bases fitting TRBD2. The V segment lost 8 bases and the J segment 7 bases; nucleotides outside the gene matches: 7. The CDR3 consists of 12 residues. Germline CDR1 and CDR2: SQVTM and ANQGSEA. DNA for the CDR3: TGCAGCCTATTAGCGGGGAGGAATGAGCAGTTCTTC. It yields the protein CSLLAGRNEQFF.

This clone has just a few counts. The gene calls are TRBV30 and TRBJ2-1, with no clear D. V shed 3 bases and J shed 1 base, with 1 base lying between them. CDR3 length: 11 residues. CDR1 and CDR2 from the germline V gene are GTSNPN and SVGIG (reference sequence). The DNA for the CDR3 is TGTGCCTGGAGGTCCTACAATGAGCAGTTCTTC. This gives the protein CAWRSYNEQFF. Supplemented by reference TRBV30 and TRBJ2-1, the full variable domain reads SQTIHQWPATLVQPVGSPLSLECTVEGTSNPNLYWYRQAAGRGLQLLFYSVGIGQISSEVPQNLSASRPQDRQFILSSKKLLLSDSGFYLCAWRSYNEQFFGPGTRLTVL.

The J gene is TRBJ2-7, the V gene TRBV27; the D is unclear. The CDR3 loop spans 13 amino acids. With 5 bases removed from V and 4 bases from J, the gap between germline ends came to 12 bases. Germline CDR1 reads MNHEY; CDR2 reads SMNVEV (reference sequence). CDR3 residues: CASSLTPQYEQYF. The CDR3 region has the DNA TGTGCCAGCAGTCTAACCCCTCAATACGAGCAGTACTTC.

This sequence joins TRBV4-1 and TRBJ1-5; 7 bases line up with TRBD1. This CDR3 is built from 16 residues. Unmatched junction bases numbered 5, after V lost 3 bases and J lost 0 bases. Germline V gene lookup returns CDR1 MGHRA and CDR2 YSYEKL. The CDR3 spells CASSHQRQGSNQPQHF. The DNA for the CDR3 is TGCGCCAGCAGCCATCAGAGACAGGGTAGCAATCAGCCCCAGCATTTT.

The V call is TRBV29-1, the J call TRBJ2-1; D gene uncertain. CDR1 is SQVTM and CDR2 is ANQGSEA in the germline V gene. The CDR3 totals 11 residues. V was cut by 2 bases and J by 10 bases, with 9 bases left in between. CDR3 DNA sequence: TGCAGCGTTGAACGGGTGGGCGAGCAGTTCTTC. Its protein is CSVERVGEQFF.

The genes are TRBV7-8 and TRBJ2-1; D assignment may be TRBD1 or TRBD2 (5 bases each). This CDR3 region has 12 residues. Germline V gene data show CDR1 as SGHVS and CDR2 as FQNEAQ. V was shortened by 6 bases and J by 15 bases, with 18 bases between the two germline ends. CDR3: CASRSLGERLFF. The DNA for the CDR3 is TGTGCCAGCAGGTCCTTAGGGGAGCGTCTGTTCTTC.

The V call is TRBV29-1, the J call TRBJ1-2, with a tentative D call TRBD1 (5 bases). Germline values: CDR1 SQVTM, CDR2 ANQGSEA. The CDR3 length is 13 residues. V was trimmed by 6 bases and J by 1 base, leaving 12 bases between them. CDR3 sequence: CSVTGGNNYGYTF. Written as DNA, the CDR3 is TGCAGCGTGACGGGGGGGAATAACTATGGCTACACCTTC.

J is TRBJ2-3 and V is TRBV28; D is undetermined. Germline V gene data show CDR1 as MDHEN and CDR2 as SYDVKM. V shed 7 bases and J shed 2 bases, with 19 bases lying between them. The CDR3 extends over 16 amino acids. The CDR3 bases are TGTGCCAGCAACCTCCCGTGGGAAGACAACACAGATACGCAGTATTTT. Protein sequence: CASNLPWEDNTDTQYF.

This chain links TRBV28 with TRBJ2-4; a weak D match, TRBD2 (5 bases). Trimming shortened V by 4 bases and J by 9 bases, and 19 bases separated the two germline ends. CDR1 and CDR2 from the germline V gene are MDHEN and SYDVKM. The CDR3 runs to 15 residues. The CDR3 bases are TGTGCCAGCAGTTATGTCCAGATCGGGATTACCATTCAGTACTTC. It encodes CASSYVQIGITIQYF.